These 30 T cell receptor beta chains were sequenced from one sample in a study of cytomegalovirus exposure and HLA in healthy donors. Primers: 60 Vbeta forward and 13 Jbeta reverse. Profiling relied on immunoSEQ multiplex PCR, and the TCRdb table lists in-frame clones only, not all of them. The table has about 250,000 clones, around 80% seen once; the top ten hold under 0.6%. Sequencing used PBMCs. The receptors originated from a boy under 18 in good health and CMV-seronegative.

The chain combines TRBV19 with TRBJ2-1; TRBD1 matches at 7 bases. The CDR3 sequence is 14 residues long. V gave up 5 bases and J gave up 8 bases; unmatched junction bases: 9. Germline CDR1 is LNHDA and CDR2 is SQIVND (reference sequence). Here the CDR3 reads CASSGTVLSDEQFF. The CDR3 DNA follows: TGTGCCAGTAGTGGGACAGTTCTTAGCGATGAGCAGTTCTTC. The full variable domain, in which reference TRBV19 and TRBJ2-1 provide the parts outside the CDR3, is DGGITQSPKYLFRKEGQNVTLSCEQNLNHDAMYWYRQDPGQGLRLIYYSQIVNDFQKGDIAEGYSVSREKKESFPLTVTSAQKNPTAFYLCASSGTVLSDEQFFGPGTRLTVL.

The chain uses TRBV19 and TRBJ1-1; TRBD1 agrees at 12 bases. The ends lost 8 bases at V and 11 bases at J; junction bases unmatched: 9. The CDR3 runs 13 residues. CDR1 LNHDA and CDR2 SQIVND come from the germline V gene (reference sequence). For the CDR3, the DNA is TGTGCCAGTCGCCCCGGGACAGGGGGCAGGGCTTTCTTT. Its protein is CASRPGTGGRAFF. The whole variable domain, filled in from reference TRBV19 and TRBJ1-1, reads DGGITQSPKYLFRKEGQNVTLSCEQNLNHDAMYWYRQDPGQGLRLIYYSQIVNDFQKGDIAEGYSVSREKKESFPLTVTSAQKNPTAFYLCASRPGTGGRAFFGQGTRLTVV.

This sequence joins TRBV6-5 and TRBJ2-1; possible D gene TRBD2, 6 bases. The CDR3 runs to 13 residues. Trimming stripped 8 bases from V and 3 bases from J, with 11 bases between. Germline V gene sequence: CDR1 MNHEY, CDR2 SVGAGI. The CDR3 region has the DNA TGTGCCAGCGCCGGGACTTTCTACAATGAGCAGTTCTTC. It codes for CASAGTFYNEQFF.

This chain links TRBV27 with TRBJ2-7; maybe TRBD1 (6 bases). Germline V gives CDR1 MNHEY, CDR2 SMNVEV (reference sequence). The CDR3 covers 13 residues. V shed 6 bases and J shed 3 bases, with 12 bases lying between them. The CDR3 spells CASSGQGIYEQYF. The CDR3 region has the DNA TGTGCCAGCAGCGGGCAGGGGATCTACGAGCAGTACTTC.

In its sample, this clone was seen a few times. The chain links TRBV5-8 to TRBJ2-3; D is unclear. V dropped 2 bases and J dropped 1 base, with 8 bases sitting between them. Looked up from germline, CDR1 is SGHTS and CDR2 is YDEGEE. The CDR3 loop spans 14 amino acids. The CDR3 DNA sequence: TGTGCCAGCAGCTTAGACACCCGCACAGATACGCAGTATTTT. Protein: CASSLDTRTDTQYF.

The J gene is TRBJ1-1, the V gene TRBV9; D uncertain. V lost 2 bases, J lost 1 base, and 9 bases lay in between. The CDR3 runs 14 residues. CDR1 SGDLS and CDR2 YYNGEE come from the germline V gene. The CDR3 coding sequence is TGTGCCAGCAGCGTCAACATGCAGAACACTGAAGCTTTCTTT. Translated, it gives CASSVNMQNTEAFF. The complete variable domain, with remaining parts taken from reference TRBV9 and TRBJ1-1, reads DSGVTQTPKHLITATGQRVTLRCSPRSGDLSVYWYQQSLDQGLQFLIQYYNGEERAKGNILERFSAQQFPDLHSELNLSSLELGDSALYFCASSVNMQNTEAFFGQGTRLTVV.

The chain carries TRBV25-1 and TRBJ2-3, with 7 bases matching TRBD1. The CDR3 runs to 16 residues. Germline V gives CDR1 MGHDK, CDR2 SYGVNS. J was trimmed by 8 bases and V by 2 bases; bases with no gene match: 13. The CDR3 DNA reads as TGTGCCAGCAGTGAACCGTCCAGGGGGATAGGGGTTACGCAGTATTTT. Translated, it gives CASSEPSRGIGVTQYF.

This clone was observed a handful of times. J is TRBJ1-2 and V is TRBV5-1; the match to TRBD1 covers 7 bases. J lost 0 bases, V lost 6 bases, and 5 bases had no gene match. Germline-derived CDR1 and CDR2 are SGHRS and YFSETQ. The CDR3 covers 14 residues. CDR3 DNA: TGCGCCAGCACCTTAGGGACAGCTAACTATGGCTACACCTTC. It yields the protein CASTLGTANYGYTF.

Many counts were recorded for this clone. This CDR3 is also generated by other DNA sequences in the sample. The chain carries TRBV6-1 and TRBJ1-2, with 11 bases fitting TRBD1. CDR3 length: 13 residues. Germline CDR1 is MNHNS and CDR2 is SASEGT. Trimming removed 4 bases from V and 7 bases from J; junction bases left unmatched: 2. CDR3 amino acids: CASSVGTGGGYTF. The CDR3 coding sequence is TGTGCCAGCAGTGTGGGGACAGGGGGTGGCTACACCTTC.

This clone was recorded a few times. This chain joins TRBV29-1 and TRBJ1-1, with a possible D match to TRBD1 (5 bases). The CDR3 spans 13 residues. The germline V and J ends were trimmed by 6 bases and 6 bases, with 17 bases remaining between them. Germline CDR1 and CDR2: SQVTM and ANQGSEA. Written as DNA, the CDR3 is TGCAGCGTAGGACAAAGGACAAACGCTGAAGCTTTCTTT. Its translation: CSVGQRTNAEAFF.

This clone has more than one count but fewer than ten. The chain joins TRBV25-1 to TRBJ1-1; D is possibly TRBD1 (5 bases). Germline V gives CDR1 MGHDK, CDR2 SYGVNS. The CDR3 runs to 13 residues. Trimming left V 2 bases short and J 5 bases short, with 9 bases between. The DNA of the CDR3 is TGTGCCAGCAGTGAAGGGCAGGGTACTGAAGCTTTCTTT. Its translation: CASSEGQGTEAFF.

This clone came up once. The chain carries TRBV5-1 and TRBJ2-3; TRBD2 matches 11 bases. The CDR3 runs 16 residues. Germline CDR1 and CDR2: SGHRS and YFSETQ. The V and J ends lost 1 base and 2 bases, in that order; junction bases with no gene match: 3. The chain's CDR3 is CASSLLAGGFTDTQYF. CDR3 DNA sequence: TGCGCCAGCAGCTTGCTAGCGGGGGGATTCACAGATACGCAGTATTTT.

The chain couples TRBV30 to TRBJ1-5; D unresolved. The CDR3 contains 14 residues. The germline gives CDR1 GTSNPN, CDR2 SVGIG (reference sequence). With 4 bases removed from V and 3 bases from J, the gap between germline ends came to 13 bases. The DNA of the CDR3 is TGTGCCTGGAACGACGGGGTCGACAATCAGCCCCAGCATTTT. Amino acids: CAWNDGVDNQPQHF.

CDR3 nucleotide sequence: TGCGCCAGCAGTGATTTCCCCACCGCCGGGACAGCCAGCACAGATACGCAGTATTTT. This translates into CASSDFPTAGTASTDTQYF. The chain employs TRBV10-2 and TRBJ2-3, with TRBD1 matching over 7 bases. In germline, CDR1 is WSHSY, CDR2 SAAADI. This CDR3 region has 19 residues. Trimming cost V 3 bases and J 0 bases; bases outside gene matches: 15.

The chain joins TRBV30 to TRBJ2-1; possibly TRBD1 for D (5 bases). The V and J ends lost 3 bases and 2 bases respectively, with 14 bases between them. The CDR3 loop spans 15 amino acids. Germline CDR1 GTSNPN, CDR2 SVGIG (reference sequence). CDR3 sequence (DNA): TGTGCCTGGAGGGACAATGGCGGCCCCTACAATGAGCAGTTCTTC. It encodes CAWRDNGGPYNEQFF.

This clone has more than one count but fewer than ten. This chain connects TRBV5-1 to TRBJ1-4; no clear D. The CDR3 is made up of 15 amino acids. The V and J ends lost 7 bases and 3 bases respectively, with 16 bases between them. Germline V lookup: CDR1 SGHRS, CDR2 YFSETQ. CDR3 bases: TGCGCCAGCGTTTTCTCCGGAGGACCTAATGAAAAACTGTTTTTT. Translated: CASVFSGGPNEKLFF.

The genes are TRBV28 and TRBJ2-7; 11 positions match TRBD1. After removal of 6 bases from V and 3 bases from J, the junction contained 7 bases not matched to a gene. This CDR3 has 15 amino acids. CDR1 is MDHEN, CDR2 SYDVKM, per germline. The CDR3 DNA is TGTGCCAGCAGGGAGGGCGGGACAGGGGGCTACGAGCAGTACTTC. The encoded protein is CASREGGTGGYEQYF.

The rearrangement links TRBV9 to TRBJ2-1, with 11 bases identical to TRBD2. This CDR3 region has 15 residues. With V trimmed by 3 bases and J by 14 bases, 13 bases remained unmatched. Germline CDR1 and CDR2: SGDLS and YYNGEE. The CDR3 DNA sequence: TGTGCCAGCAGCGCGACTTATAGCGGGGGGGCTTCGGAGTTCTTC. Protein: CASSATYSGGASEFF.

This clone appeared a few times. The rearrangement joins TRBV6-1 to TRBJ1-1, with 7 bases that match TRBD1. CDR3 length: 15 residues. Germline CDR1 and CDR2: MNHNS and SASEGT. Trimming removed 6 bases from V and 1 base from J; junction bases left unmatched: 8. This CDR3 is CASRRGAGGNTEAFF. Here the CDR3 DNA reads TGTGCCAGCAGGAGAGGCGCAGGGGGGAACACTGAAGCTTTCTTT.

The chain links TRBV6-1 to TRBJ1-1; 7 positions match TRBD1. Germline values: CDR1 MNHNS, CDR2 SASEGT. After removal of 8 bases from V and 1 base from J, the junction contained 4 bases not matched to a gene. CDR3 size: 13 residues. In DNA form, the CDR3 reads TGTGCCAGCCTTGACAGGGCGAACACTGAAGCTTTCTTT. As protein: CASLDRANTEAFF.

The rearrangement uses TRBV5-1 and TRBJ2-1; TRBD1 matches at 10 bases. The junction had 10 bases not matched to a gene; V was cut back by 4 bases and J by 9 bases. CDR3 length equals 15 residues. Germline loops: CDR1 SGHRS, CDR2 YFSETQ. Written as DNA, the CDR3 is TGCGCCAGCAGCCCGGACAGGGGGTTATCGGGTGAGCAGTTCTTC. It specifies CASSPDRGLSGEQFF.

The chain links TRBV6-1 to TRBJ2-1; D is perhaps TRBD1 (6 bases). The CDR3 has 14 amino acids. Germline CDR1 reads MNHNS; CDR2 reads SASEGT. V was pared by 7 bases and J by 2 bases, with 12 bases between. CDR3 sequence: CASMLRGTYNEQFF. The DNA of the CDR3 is TGTGCCAGCATGCTCAGGGGAACCTACAATGAGCAGTTCTTC.

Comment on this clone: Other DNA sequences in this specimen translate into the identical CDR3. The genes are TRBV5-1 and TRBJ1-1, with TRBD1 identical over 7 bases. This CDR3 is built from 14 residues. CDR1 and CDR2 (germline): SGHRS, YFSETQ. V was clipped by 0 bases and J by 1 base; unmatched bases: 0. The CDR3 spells CASSLGDRNTEAFF. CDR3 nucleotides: TGCGCCAGCAGCTTGGGGGACAGGAACACTGAAGCTTTCTTT.

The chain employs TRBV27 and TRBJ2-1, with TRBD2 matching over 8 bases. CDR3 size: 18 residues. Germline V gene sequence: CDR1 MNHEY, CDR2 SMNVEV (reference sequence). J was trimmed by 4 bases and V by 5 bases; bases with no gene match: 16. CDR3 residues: CASSPPCRPQREYNEQFF. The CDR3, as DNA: TGTGCCAGCAGTCCCCCTTGTCGGCCCCAGCGGGAGTACAATGAGCAGTTCTTC.

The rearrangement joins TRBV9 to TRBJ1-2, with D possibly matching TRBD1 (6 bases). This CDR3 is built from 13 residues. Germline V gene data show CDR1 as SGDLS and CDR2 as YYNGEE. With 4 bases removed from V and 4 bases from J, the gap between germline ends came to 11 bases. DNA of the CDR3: TGTGCCAGCAGCTCACAGGGTTCCTATGGCTACACCTTC. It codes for CASSSQGSYGYTF.

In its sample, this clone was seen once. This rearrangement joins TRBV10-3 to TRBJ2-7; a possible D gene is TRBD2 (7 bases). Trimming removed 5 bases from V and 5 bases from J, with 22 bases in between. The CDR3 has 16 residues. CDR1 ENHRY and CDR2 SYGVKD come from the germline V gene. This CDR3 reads CAISPSRRTRDNEQYF. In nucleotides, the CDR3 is TGTGCCATCAGTCCCAGTCGAAGGACTAGGGACAACGAGCAGTACTTC.

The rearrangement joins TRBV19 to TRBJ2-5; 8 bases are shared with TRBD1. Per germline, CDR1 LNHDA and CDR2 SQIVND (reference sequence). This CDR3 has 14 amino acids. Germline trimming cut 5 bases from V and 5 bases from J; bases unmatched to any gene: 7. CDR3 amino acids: CASSDRTGSETQYF. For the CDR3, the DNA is TGTGCCAGTAGTGACCGGACAGGGAGCGAGACCCAGTACTTC.

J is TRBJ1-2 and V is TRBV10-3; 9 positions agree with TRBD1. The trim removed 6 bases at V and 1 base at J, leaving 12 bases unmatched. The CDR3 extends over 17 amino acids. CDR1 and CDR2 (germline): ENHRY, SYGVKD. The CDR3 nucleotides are TGTGCCATCAGAGATGTTTTCGGACAGGGGAATAACTATGGCTACACCTTC. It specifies CAIRDVFGQGNNYGYTF.

The CDR3 region is CASSRQGRTQYF. In DNA, the CDR3 is TGTGCCAGCAGCAGGCAGGGAAGGACGCAGTATTTT. This chain links TRBV21-1 with TRBJ2-3; the table names TRBD1, a call not compared with the DNA. TRBV21-1 corresponds to a pseudogene. The CDR3 contains 12 residues.

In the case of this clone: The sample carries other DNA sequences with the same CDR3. This CDR3 reads CASSMGTGYGTEAFF. The CDR3 DNA is TGTGCCAGCAGCATGGGAACAGGGTACGGCACTGAAGCTTTCTTT. J is TRBJ1-1 and V is TRBV27; D might be TRBD1 (6 bases). CDR3 length: 15 amino acids. CDR1 MNHEY and CDR2 SMNVEV come from the germline V gene (reference sequence). The germline V and J ends were trimmed by 6 bases and 4 bases, with 18 bases remaining between them.